These 28 T cell receptor beta chains share one sample of origin, sequenced in a study of blood T cell repertoires in COVID-19. Clones were sequenced by immunoSEQ multiplex PCR, and TCRdb holds only the in-frame ones, with some missing. The sample comprises 400,000 to 450,000 clones, less than 95% of which are singletons, and 0.6% rests with the top ten. Sequences were obtained from PBMCs or T cells enriched from blood (not recorded which). The receptors shown here come from a man aged 18 to 35 who had recovered from COVID-19.

The chain carries TRBV4-1 and TRBJ2-5, with TRBD1 matching 9 bases. The V gene end was trimmed by 0 bases and the J gene end by 3 bases; junction bases not matched to a gene: 5. Germline V gene sequence: CDR1 MGHRA, CDR2 YSYEKL. This CDR3 is 16 amino acids long. The CDR3 DNA sequence: TGCGCCAGCAGCCAAGATAACAGGGGGCATGAAGAGACCCAGTACTTC. Its protein product is CASSQDNRGHEETQYF.

V is TRBV29-1 and J is TRBJ2-3; D perhaps matches TRBD1 (6 bases). The V gene's germline CDR1 is SQVTM and CDR2 ANQGSEA. Trimming shortened V by 7 bases and J by 2 bases, and 19 bases separated the two germline ends. The CDR3 covers 15 residues. The CDR3 sequence is CSAQPTGTFTDTQYF. The CDR3 coding sequence is TGCAGCGCCCAACCCACAGGGACCTTCACAGATACGCAGTATTTT.

A few counts support this clone. This sequence joins TRBV1 and TRBJ2-2; the DNA was not compared with TRBD2, the D call given in the table. TRBV1 is a pseudogene. CDR3 size: 17 residues. CDR3 nucleotides: TGCACCAGCAGCCTCCAACCGAGGTTATGTCCCCCCGGGGAGCTGTTTTTT. This sequence encodes CTSSLQPRLCPPGELFF.

This chain joins TRBV28 and TRBJ2-2; 7 positions agree with TRBD2. Trimming at V came to 2 bases and at J to 7 bases, leaving 7 bases not matched to a gene. Germline CDR1 and CDR2: MDHEN and SYDVKM. This CDR3 is 15 amino acids long. CDR3 region: CASSLSLAVGGELFF. DNA for the CDR3: TGTGCCAGCAGTTTAAGTCTAGCGGTGGGCGGGGAGCTGTTTTTT.

V gene TRBV11-3 combines with J gene TRBJ2-3; TRBD1 is a possible D gene (5 bases). This CDR3 region has 14 residues. V was clipped by 4 bases and J by 4 bases, with 12 bases between them. The germline CDR1 and CDR2 sequences are SGHNT and YENEEA. CDR3 in DNA: TGTGCCAGCAGCTCCCGGCAGGGCCCAGATACGCAGTATTTT. Amino acid sequence: CASSSRQGPDTQYF.

The chain uses TRBV12-3 or TRBV12-4 and TRBJ1-5; the D is unclear. Trimming took 1 base from V and 5 from J, leaving 3 bases between them. This CDR3 has 12 residues. CDR3 nucleotides: TGTGCCAGCAGTTTAGGGCATCAGCCCCAGCATTTT. Protein product: CASSLGHQPQHF.

The chain's CDR3 is CASSVGTGQTDTQYF. The CDR3, as DNA: TGTGCCAGCAGTGTAGGGACAGGTCAGACAGATACGCAGTATTTT. V gene TRBV2 combines with J gene TRBJ2-3; 8 positions agree with TRBD1. The CDR3 is 15 amino acids. The V and J ends lost 4 bases and 3 bases, in that order; junction bases with no gene match: 6. In germline, CDR1 is SNHLY, CDR2 FYNNEI.

The chain carries TRBV15 and TRBJ1-5; 7 bases align to TRBD1. This CDR3 contains 14 residues. The trim removed 4 bases at V and 4 bases at J, leaving 4 bases unmatched. CDR1 is LNHNV, CDR2 YYDKDF, per germline (reference sequence). The CDR3 sequence is CATSIRQGNQPQHF. DNA of the CDR3: TGTGCCACCAGCATTAGACAGGGAAATCAGCCCCAGCATTTT. The entire variable domain, with the rest obtained from reference TRBV15 and TRBJ1-5, is as follows: DAMVIQNPRYQVTQFGKPVTLSCSQTLNHNVMYWYQQKSSQAPKLLFHYYDKDFNNEADTPDNFQSRRPNTSFCFLDIRSPGLGDTAMYLCATSIRQGNQPQHFGDGTRLSIL.

CDR3 amino acids: CASIDRLASEQFF. The CDR3 nucleotides are TGTGCCAGCATCGACCGACTAGCCTCTGAGCAGTTCTTC. V gene TRBV5-8 combines with J gene TRBJ2-1; 7 bases line up with TRBD2. The CDR3 length is 13 residues. Losses at the gene ends were 6 bases for V and 9 bases for J; bases not matched to a gene: 9. Germline CDR1 SGHTS, CDR2 YDEGEE.

This chain links TRBV7-3 with TRBJ2-3; 8 positions agree with TRBD2. The CDR3 totals 17 residues. J gave up 3 bases and V 2 bases, and 10 bases lay outside the gene matches. The germline V gene has CDR1 SGHTA and CDR2 FQGTGA. The CDR3 bases are TGTGCCAGCAGCTTACGGGCGGTGGAGCGGGAGACAGATACGCAGTATTTT. Its translation is CASSLRAVERETDTQYF.

V is TRBV11-2 and J is TRBJ2-7; TRBD2 matches 8 bases. V lost 7 bases to trimming and J lost 0 bases; unmatched junction nucleotides: 5. Germline assignment: CDR1 SGHAT and CDR2 FQNNGV. This CDR3 comprises 14 residues. The DNA of the CDR3 is TGTGCCAGCACCGATAGCGGGACCTCCTACGAGCAGTACTTC. Translated: CASTDSGTSYEQYF.

This sequence joins TRBV9 and TRBJ2-7; 16 nucleotides line up with TRBD2. V dropped 3 bases and J dropped 5; count of bases not matched to a gene: 8. Germline CDR1 is SGDLS and CDR2 is YYNGEE. The CDR3 runs to 17 residues. DNA for the CDR3: TGTGCCAGCAGCGCAAGCCAAGGGACTAGCGGGAGGGACGAGCAGTACTTC. Protein product: CASSASQGTSGRDEQYF.

This chain connects TRBV13 to TRBJ1-1; D might be TRBD1 (6 bases). The CDR3 spans 12 residues. CDR1 and CDR2 (germline): PRHDT, FYEKMQ (reference sequence). The V end lost 4 bases, the J end lost 5 bases, and 8 bases lay between the germline ends. CDR3 in DNA: TGTGCCAGCAGCTCGCAGGGGACTGAAGCTTTCTTT. It yields the protein CASSSQGTEAFF.

The CDR3 DNA reads TGTGCCAGCAGCACTAGCGTGAGCTCCTACAATGAGCAGTTCTTC. Protein product: CASSTSVSSYNEQFF. This chain connects TRBV27 to TRBJ2-1; 7 bases agree with TRBD2. The V gene end was trimmed by 6 bases and the J gene end by 0 bases; junction bases not matched to a gene: 5. This CDR3 contains 15 residues. Germline V gene sequence: CDR1 MNHEY, CDR2 SMNVEV (reference sequence).

The gene calls are TRBV18 and TRBJ1-3, with 7 bases identical to TRBD1. V gave up 3 bases and J gave up 0 bases; unmatched junction bases: 5. The germline V gene encodes CDR1 KGHSH and CDR2 LQKENI. The CDR3 runs to 16 residues. CDR3 in amino acids: CASSPARGTSGNTIYF. In nucleotides, the CDR3 is TGTGCCAGCTCACCGGCCAGGGGGACCTCTGGAAACACCATATATTTT.

The V gene is TRBV7-8, the J gene TRBJ2-1; D uncertain. The ends were cut back, 3 bases at V and 4 bases at J, with 4 bases in the middle. Germline values: CDR1 SGHVS, CDR2 FQNEAQ. This CDR3 spans 12 amino acids. The CDR3 DNA is TGTGCCAGCAGCTTGAGGTACAATGAGCAGTTCTTC. Translated: CASSLRYNEQFF.

The chain carries TRBV10-3 and TRBJ2-7; D is possibly TRBD1 (5 bases). Trimming took off 6 bases at V and 0 bases at J, with 12 bases between the two ends. CDR1 is ENHRY and CDR2 is SYGVKD in the germline V gene. This CDR3 contains 14 residues. CDR3 region: CAISRQRSSYEQYF. CDR3 nucleotide sequence: TGTGCCATCAGCCGACAGAGGAGCTCCTACGAGCAGTACTTC.

This chain uses TRBV10-3 with TRBJ1-5, with D possibly being TRBD1 (5 bases). The CDR3 is 14 residues long. Trimming removed 7 bases at V and 4 bases at J, with 14 bases between. From germline, CDR1 is ENHRY and CDR2 SYGVKD. This chain's CDR3 is CAINRQGQNQPQHF. CDR3 bases: TGTGCCATCAACCGCCAGGGTCAAAATCAGCCCCAGCATTTT.

The rearrangement links TRBV7-9 to TRBJ2-1; TRBD2 matches at 9 bases. Germline V lookup: CDR1 SEHNR, CDR2 FQNEAQ (reference sequence). This CDR3 has 13 residues. V dropped 6 bases and J dropped 9; count of bases not matched to a gene: 6. The CDR3 is CASRLTSGGEQFF. DNA for the CDR3: TGTGCCAGCAGACTGACTAGCGGTGGTGAGCAGTTCTTC.

This clone has only one observation. This chain joins TRBV24-1 and TRBJ1-1, with 9 bases lining up with TRBD1. CDR3 size: 16 residues. V lost 8 bases to trimming and J lost 0 bases; unmatched junction nucleotides: 9. CDR1 is KGHDR and CDR2 is SFDVKD in the germline V gene. CDR3 protein: CATTVQGADVNTEAFF. The CDR3 region has the DNA TGTGCCACCACCGTACAGGGGGCGGATGTGAACACTGAAGCTTTCTTT.

Here the CDR3 reads CASRWGQENTEAFF. Written as DNA, the CDR3 is TGTGCCAGCAGATGGGGACAGGAGAACACTGAAGCTTTCTTT. The gene calls are TRBV27 and TRBJ1-1; TRBD1 agrees at 8 bases. Trimming took 6 bases from V and 1 from J; bases not matched to a gene: 4. Germline values: CDR1 MNHEY, CDR2 SMNVEV (reference sequence). CDR3 length equals 14 residues.

This sequence joins TRBV7-9 and TRBJ2-3; D is uncertain. This CDR3 has 12 residues. Per germline, CDR1 SEHNR and CDR2 FQNEAQ (reference sequence). Deletions cut 8 bases from V and 0 bases from J, with 6 bases between. This CDR3 is CASATSTDTQYF. CDR3 nucleotide sequence: TGTGCCAGCGCTACTAGCACAGATACGCAGTATTTT.

This chain links TRBV28 with TRBJ2-1, with a possible D match to TRBD1 (6 bases). In germline, CDR1 is MDHEN, CDR2 SYDVKM. With 6 bases removed from V and 8 bases from J, the gap between germline ends came to 20 bases. CDR3 size: 15 residues. The CDR3 region is CASRREDLEGDEQFF. CDR3 sequence (DNA): TGTGCCAGCAGAAGAGAGGACCTAGAGGGGGATGAGCAGTTCTTC. The whole variable domain, filled in from reference TRBV28 and TRBJ2-1, reads DVKVTQSSRYLVKRTGEKVFLECVQDMDHENMFWYRQDPGLGLRLIYFSYDVKMKEKGDIPEGYSVSREKKERFSLILESASTNQTSMYLCASRREDLEGDEQFFGPGTRLTVL.

CDR3 loop: CASSYPLGGFATNEKLFF. In DNA, the CDR3 is TGTGCCAGCAGCTACCCTCTGGGGGGGTTTGCAACTAATGAAAAACTGTTTTTT. V and J are TRBV7-9 and TRBJ1-4; maybe TRBD1 (5 bases). Deletions cut 4 bases from V and 0 bases from J, with 18 bases between. The CDR3 consists of 18 residues. Germline lookup yields CDR1 SEHNR and CDR2 FQNEAQ (reference sequence).

This clone was counted once. The chain combines TRBV5-4 with TRBJ1-2, with 9 nucleotides matching TRBD1. The CDR3 loop spans 16 amino acids. Germline V gene data show CDR1 as SGHNT and CDR2 as YYREEE (reference sequence). J gave up 6 bases and V 4 bases, and 13 bases lay outside the gene matches. As DNA, the CDR3 is TGTGCCAGCAGCATCCGGGACAGGGTGTATGGAGATGGCTACACCTTC. As protein: CASSIRDRVYGDGYTF.

This chain links TRBV28 with TRBJ2-5; D may be TRBD2 (6 bases). Germline assignment: CDR1 MDHEN and CDR2 SYDVKM. This CDR3 has 16 residues. V was clipped by 2 bases and J by 3 bases, with 16 bases between them. As DNA, the CDR3 is TGTGCCAGCAGTTTAGGACCGGGACTCAGGGAAGAGACCCAGTACTTC. The encoded protein is CASSLGPGLREETQYF.

This clone was seen only a few times. The chain carries TRBV28 and TRBJ1-2; D may be TRBD1 (6 bases). The length of the CDR3 is 16 residues. V lost 4 bases and J lost 4, with 19 bases in between. Per the germline V gene, CDR1 is MDHEN and CDR2 is SYDVKM. The CDR3 DNA reads as TGTGCCAGCAGTTCCCGAGGCGCGGGGGGCCTCTATGGCTACACCTTC. Its translation is CASSSRGAGGLYGYTF.

The chain has TRBV7-6 and TRBJ2-3; D might be TRBD2 (5 bases). The CDR3 spans 17 residues. Per germline, CDR1 SGHVS and CDR2 FNYEAQ. V dropped 1 base and J dropped 2 bases, with 16 bases sitting between them. CDR3 coding DNA: TGTGCCAGCAGCTTAGGGAGGTCAAGCGGATTCACAGATACGCAGTATTTT. As protein: CASSLGRSSGFTDTQYF.